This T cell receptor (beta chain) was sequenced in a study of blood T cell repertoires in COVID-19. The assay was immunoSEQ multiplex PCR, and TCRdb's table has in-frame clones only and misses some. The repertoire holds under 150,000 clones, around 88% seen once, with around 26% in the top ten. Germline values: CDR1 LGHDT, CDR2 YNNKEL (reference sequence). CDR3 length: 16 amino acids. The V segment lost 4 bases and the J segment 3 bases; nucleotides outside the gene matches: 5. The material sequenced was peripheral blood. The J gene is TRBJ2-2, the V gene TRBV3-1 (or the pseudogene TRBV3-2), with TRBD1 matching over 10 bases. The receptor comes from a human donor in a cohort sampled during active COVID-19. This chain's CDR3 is CASSLSGTGDTGELFF. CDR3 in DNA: TGTGCCAGCAGCCTGTCCGGGACAGGGGACACCGGGGAGCTGTTTTTT.